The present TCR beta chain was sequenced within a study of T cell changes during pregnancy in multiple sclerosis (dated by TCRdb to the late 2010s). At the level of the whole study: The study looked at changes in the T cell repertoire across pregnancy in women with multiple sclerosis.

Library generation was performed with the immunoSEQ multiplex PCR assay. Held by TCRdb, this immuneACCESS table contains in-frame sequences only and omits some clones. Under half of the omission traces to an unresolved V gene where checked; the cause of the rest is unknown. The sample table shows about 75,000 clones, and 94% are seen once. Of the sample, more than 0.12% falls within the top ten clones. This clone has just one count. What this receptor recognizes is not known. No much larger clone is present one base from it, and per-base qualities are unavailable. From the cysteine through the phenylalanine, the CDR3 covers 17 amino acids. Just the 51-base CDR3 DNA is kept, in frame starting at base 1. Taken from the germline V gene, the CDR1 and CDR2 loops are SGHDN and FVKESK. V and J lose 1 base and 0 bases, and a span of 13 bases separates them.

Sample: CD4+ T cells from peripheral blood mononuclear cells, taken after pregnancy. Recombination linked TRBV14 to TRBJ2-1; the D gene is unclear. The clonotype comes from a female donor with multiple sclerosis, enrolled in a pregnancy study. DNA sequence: TGTGCCAGCAGCCAAGTGGGCATCCACCCCTCCTACAATGAGCAGTTCTTC. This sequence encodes CASSQVGIHPSYNEQFF. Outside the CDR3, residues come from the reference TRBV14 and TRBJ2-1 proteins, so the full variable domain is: EAGVTQFPSHSVIEKGQTVTLRCDPISGHDNLYWYRRVMGKEIKFLLHFVKESKQDESGMPNNRFLAERTGGTYSTLKVQPAELEDSGVYFCASSQVGIHPSYNEQFFGPGTRLTVL.